Listed below are T cell receptor beta chains from one sample, sequenced in a study of blood T cell repertoires in COVID-19. Profiling relied on immunoSEQ multiplex PCR, and the TCRdb table lists in-frame clones only, not all of them. The sample includes under 200,000 clones, about four fifths of them seen just once. The material sequenced was PBMCs or T cells enriched from blood (not recorded which). The receptors here all came from a man aged 50-60 years who had recovered from COVID-19. The CDR3 runs from the conserved cysteine through the conserved F or W. A D gene is named only where the DNA matches it firmly. Size tells how often a clone was seen (once, few, many) or the class of an expanded clone, and some rows leave it out.

abundance: few
d_gene: TRBD1
v_gene: TRBV27
j_gene: TRBJ1-3
CDR3nt: TGTGCCAGCAGTGTCTACAGGGGAAGCAGAAACACCATATATTTT
CDR3aa: CASSVYRGSRNTIYF

abundance: .
d_gene: .
v_gene: TRBV18
j_gene: TRBJ2-1
CDR3nt: TGTGCCAGCTCACCTCTTCCCGAGGGGGGGCTTGGAAATGAGCAGTTCTTC
CDR3aa: CASSPLPEGGLGNEQFF

abundance: .
d_gene: .
v_gene: TRBV5-6
j_gene: TRBJ1-1
CDR3nt: TGTGCCAGCAGCCCTAGGGGGTATAGGGACACTGAAGCTTTCTTT
CDR3aa: CASSPRGYRDTEAFF

abundance: .
d_gene: TRBD2
v_gene: TRBV4-3
j_gene: TRBJ2-7
CDR3nt: TGCGCCAGCAGTCGAGCGGGGGGCCACGAGCAGTACTTC
CDR3aa: CASSRAGGHEQYF

abundance: .
d_gene: .
v_gene: TRBV20-1
j_gene: TRBJ2-5
CDR3nt: TGCAGTGCTAGTTTCCCAGGGAAAGAGACCCAGTACTTC
CDR3aa: CSASFPGKETQYF

abundance: .
d_gene: .
v_gene: TRBV29-1
j_gene: TRBJ1-4
CDR3nt: TGCAGCGTTGAAGACGAATCGGACAAGGCTAATGAAAAACTGTTTTTT
CDR3aa: CSVEDESDKANEKLFF

abundance: .
d_gene: .
v_gene: TRBV9
j_gene: TRBJ2-2
CDR3nt: TGTGCCAGCAGCGTCCAGCAGGGGAACACCGGGGAGCTGTTTTTT
CDR3aa: CASSVQQGNTGELFF

abundance: .
d_gene: .
v_gene: TRBV7-3
j_gene: TRBJ2-6
CDR3nt: TGTGCCAGCAGCCCGGGGTCGGCACCACTCTCTGGGGCCAACGTCCTGACTTTC
CDR3aa: CASSPGSAPLSGANVLTF

abundance: .
d_gene: TRBD1
v_gene: TRBV27
j_gene: TRBJ1-4
CDR3nt: TGTGCCAGCAGTTTACTCGGACAGGGCACTAATGAAAAACTGTTTTTT
CDR3aa: CASSLLGQGTNEKLFF

abundance: .
d_gene: TRBD1
v_gene: TRBV5-1
j_gene: TRBJ2-7
CDR3nt: TGCGCCAGCAGCTGGGGACAGGGGGACTACGAGCAGTACTTC
CDR3aa: CASSWGQGDYEQYF

abundance: .
d_gene: .
v_gene: TRBV9
j_gene: TRBJ2-5
CDR3nt: TGTGCCAGCAGCGCCGGGACTCGGGGGGCAGGGGAGACCCAGTACTTC
CDR3aa: CASSAGTRGAGETQYF

abundance: .
d_gene: TRBD1
v_gene: TRBV9
j_gene: TRBJ1-6
CDR3nt: TGTGCCAGCAGCGTAGATGCAGGGGGCCACTTCTCACCCCTCCACTTT
CDR3aa: CASSVDAGGHFSPLHF

abundance: .
d_gene: .
v_gene: TRBV30
j_gene: TRBJ1-1
CDR3nt: TGTGCCTGCCGGGGTGGGGGCGTATTCGGGGCGAACACTGAAGCTTTCTTT
CDR3aa: CACRGGGVFGANTEAFF

abundance: .
d_gene: .
v_gene: TRBV30
j_gene: TRBJ1-4
CDR3nt: TGTGCCTGGAGTCCCCCGCGGGCTACGGCTAATGAAAAACTGTTTTTT
CDR3aa: CAWSPPRATANEKLFF

abundance: .
d_gene: .
v_gene: TRBV4-3
j_gene: TRBJ1-4
CDR3nt: TGCGCCAGCAGCCAAGACGGGGGGGCGCGAGGTGAAAAACTGTTTTTT
CDR3aa: CASSQDGGARGEKLFF

abundance: .
d_gene: .
v_gene: TRBV9
j_gene: TRBJ1-4
CDR3nt: TGTGCCAGCAGCGTAGGGAGCCTGTCTAATGAAAAACTGTTTTTT
CDR3aa: CASSVGSLSNEKLFF

abundance: .
d_gene: .
v_gene: TRBV12-3/TRBV12-4
j_gene: TRBJ1-1
CDR3nt: TGTGCCAGCAGCAGCAGGGTAGCTGAAGCTTTCTTT
CDR3aa: CASSSRVAEAFF

abundance: .
d_gene: TRBD1
v_gene: TRBV5-6
j_gene: TRBJ2-1
CDR3nt: TGTGCCAGCAGCTTGAACCCGGCCTTCGACAGGGTCGGTAACAATGAGCAGTTCTTC
CDR3aa: CASSLNPAFDRVGNNEQFF

abundance: .
d_gene: TRBD2
v_gene: TRBV6-5
j_gene: TRBJ2-5
CDR3nt: TGTGCCAGCAGTTACTGGCGGGGGGGCCCCCAAGAGACCCAGTACTTC
CDR3aa: CASSYWRGGPQETQYF

abundance: .
d_gene: TRBD1
v_gene: TRBV5-1
j_gene: TRBJ2-1
CDR3nt: TGCGCCAGCAGCTTTTTGGGTGGGACAGGGGGTTCCAATGAGCAGTTCTTC
CDR3aa: CASSFLGGTGGSNEQFF

abundance: .
d_gene: .
v_gene: TRBV7-6
j_gene: TRBJ2-3
CDR3nt: TGTGCCAGCAGCCCGTTCGGGGTGGGAAAAGATACGCAGTATTTT
CDR3aa: CASSPFGVGKDTQYF

abundance: .
d_gene: .
v_gene: TRBV5-5
j_gene: TRBJ2-1
CDR3nt: TGTGCCAGCAGCTGGGGGACACGCTACAATGAGCAGTTCTTC
CDR3aa: CASSWGTRYNEQFF

abundance: .
d_gene: .
v_gene: TRBV5-1
j_gene: TRBJ1-1
CDR3nt: TGCGCCAGCAGCTTGCTTGGGGGGACTGAAGCTTTCTTT
CDR3aa: CASSLLGGTEAFF

abundance: .
d_gene: TRBD2
v_gene: TRBV7-3
j_gene: TRBJ2-3
CDR3nt: TGTGCCAGCAGCACTAGCGGGGGTACAGATACGCAGTATTTT
CDR3aa: CASSTSGGTDTQYF

abundance: .
d_gene: .
v_gene: TRBV7-3
j_gene: TRBJ1-3
CDR3nt: TGTGCCAGCAGCTTACAGGGTAGCGGAAACACCATATATTTT
CDR3aa: CASSLQGSGNTIYF

abundance: .
d_gene: TRBD1
v_gene: TRBV6-5
j_gene: TRBJ1-2
CDR3nt: TGTGCCAGCAGTTGGGGACAGACTCTAGGCTACACCTTC
CDR3aa: CASSWGQTLGYTF

abundance: .
d_gene: TRBD1
v_gene: TRBV3-1/TRBV3-2
j_gene: TRBJ1-1
CDR3nt: TGTGCCAGCAGCCAAGGTGGGCAGGGGGCGTATGCTTTCTTT
CDR3aa: CASSQGGQGAYAFF

abundance: .
d_gene: .
v_gene: TRBV7-2
j_gene: TRBJ1-5
CDR3nt: TGTGCCAGCAGCCCTGAAAGTGGGAGGAATCAGCCCCAGCATTTT
CDR3aa: CASSPESGRNQPQHF

abundance: .
d_gene: .
v_gene: TRBV6-6
j_gene: TRBJ1-1
CDR3nt: TGTGCCAGCAGTTCATCGCACGGGACTGAAGCTTTCTTT
CDR3aa: CASSSSHGTEAFF

abundance: .
d_gene: .
v_gene: TRBV4-1
j_gene: TRBJ2-3
CDR3nt: TGCGCCAGCAGCCCCGGACTCTTTCCCCTTAGCACAGATACGCAGTATTTT
CDR3aa: CASSPGLFPLSTDTQYF

abundance: .
d_gene: .
v_gene: TRBV5-1
j_gene: TRBJ1-3
CDR3nt: TGCGCCAGCAGCTTGGCAGTTTCCGGAAACACCATATATTTT
CDR3aa: CASSLAVSGNTIYF

abundance: .
d_gene: TRBD1
v_gene: TRBV5-1
j_gene: TRBJ1-1
CDR3nt: TGCGCCAGCAGCTTGTTGACAGGGTTGAACACTGAAGCTTTCTTT
CDR3aa: CASSLLTGLNTEAFF

abundance: .
d_gene: .
v_gene: TRBV9
j_gene: TRBJ2-1
CDR3nt: TGTGCCAGCAGCGTAGACCCCACGAGCTCCTACAATGAGCAGTTCTTC
CDR3aa: CASSVDPTSSYNEQFF

abundance: .
d_gene: TRBD1
v_gene: TRBV7-3
j_gene: TRBJ2-2
CDR3nt: TGTGCCAGCAGCTTAAACAGGGGCACCGGGGAGCTGTTTTTT
CDR3aa: CASSLNRGTGELFF

abundance: .
d_gene: TRBD1
v_gene: TRBV19
j_gene: TRBJ2-2
CDR3nt: TGTGCCAGTAAGGACAGGGTGAACACCGGGGAGCTGTTTTTT
CDR3aa: CASKDRVNTGELFF

abundance: .
d_gene: .
v_gene: TRBV5-4
j_gene: TRBJ1-2
CDR3nt: TGTGCCAGCAGCTTGGACAGGGCCGGCTACACCTTC
CDR3aa: CASSLDRAGYTF

abundance: few
d_gene: .
v_gene: TRBV4-2
j_gene: TRBJ2-7
CDR3nt: TGTGCCAGCAGCCCCCCGGGGGTAGGCGAGCAGTACTTC
CDR3aa: CASSPPGVGEQYF

abundance: .
d_gene: .
v_gene: TRBV7-2
j_gene: TRBJ1-1
CDR3nt: TGTGCCAGCAGCCCTCGAATCGGGGGGGGTACTGAAGCTTTCTTT
CDR3aa: CASSPRIGGGTEAFF

abundance: .
d_gene: TRBD1
v_gene: TRBV4-1
j_gene: TRBJ1-3
CDR3nt: TGCGCCAGCAGCCAAGCTTCACAGGGGGCGCAACCTGGAAACACCATATATTTT
CDR3aa: CASSQASQGAQPGNTIYF